The entry below gives a single T cell receptor (beta chain) sequence along with its context. Its target antigen remains unknown. No base-level quality is on record; no much larger clone is a single base apart. This sample is part of a study of OX40 agonist ivuxolimab in advanced cancers. Concerning the study at large: The costimulatory receptor OX40 (CD134) was targeted by ivuxolimab, a fully human IgG2 agonistic monoclonal antibody. Intravenous ivuxolimab was administered to patients every 2 weeks at six dose levels: 0.01, 0.1, 0.3, 1.5, 3 and 10 mg/kg. The paper reports the monotherapy dose-escalation portion (N ≈ 50 patients) of the phase I ivuxolimab trial. The dose-escalation cohort was about 83% male with a mean age of about 54 years, ranging from roughly 23 to 85. Peripheral TCRbeta sequencing was intended to test whether TCR sequence diversity was altered and clonal T-cell expansion was caused by ivuxolimab. Partial responses were achieved by three dose-escalation patients, of whom one had hepatocellular carcinoma and two had cutaneous melanoma. Patients were allowed to have had prior anti-PD-1, anti-PD-L1 or anti-CTLA-4 therapy, and roughly 40% of the dose-escalation patients had been treated with checkpoint inhibitors. Of the approximately 53 patients in dose escalation, some 19 had hepatocellular carcinoma, about 15 had melanoma, 9 had renal cell carcinoma and 9 had head and neck cancer.

Genomic DNA was extracted from sorted cells for sequencing of the TCRbeta CDR3 region. The immunoSEQ Assay was used to sequence the TCRbeta CDR3 regions. The clones in this table, taken by TCRdb from immuneACCESS, are in-frame only. Not every clone is retained; where verified, under half of the shortfall comes from an unresolved V gene, and the cause of the rest is unknown. Counted in this sample were 120,000 or so clones; over 85% of them appeared once. The ten largest clones add up to about 0.15% of the sample. Patients with a history of autoimmune disease or receiving systemic immunosuppression were excluded from the trial. Peripheral blood for TCR sequencing was drawn from every dose cohort at baseline, at cycle 4 day 1 and at cycle 7 day 1. Samples came from an open-label, multicenter, first-in-human phase I dose-escalation trial of ivuxolimab. Adults with locally advanced or metastatic head and neck squamous cell, hepatocellular, melanoma or renal cell carcinoma were enrolled in the trial. Before TCR sequencing, CD4+ T cells and CD8+ T cells were sorted from peripheral blood as separate populations.

What the work shows at the level of the full study, not this receptor alone: The antigen specificity of the clonally expanded peripheral T cells was not determined. Clonal expansion of both CD4+ and CD8+ blood T cells was observed from baseline to week 6 at doses 0.1 to 3.0 mg/kg. After ivuxolimab, more expanded clones were found on average in CD8+ T cells than in CD4+ T cells. In the 0.1-3.0 mg/kg groups, partial responders had among the lowest normalized peripheral clonal expansion, particularly in CD8+ T cells. Low levels of normalized T-cell clonal expansion were also seen in some patients who did not respond.

Based on the germline V gene (reference sequence), the CDR1 and CDR2 sequences are LNHNV and YYDKDF. V is pared back by 0 bases and J by 0 bases, with 14 bases lying between the germline termini. The CDR3, cysteine through phenylalanine, is 18 amino acids long. The entry retains the CDR3 DNA only, 54 bases that are in frame from base 1. The sequences come from CD4+ or CD8+ T cells sorted from blood, collected in a trial of the OX40 agonist ivuxolimab. This receptor was identified in an adult with an advanced solid tumor such as melanoma, head and neck, liver or kidney cancer. The rearrangement combines TRBV15 with TRBJ2-2; the D gene is perhaps TRBD1 or TRBD2, as each covers 6 bases. The sequenced DNA is TGTGCCACCAGCAGAGATACGTTAGGGGGGACGAACACCGGGGAGCTGTTTTTT. Protein translation: CATSRDTLGGTNTGELFF.